This T cell receptor (beta chain) was captured by sequencing in a study of regulatory T cells in long-lasting Graves disease (TCRdb year 2021). With regard to the full study: Persistent Graves' disease was defined as persistently positive TSH receptor autoantibodies together with antithyroid drug treatment for over 5 years. Persistent Graves' disease patients were compared with newly diagnosed Graves' disease patients by peripheral blood TCR sequencing and RNA sequencing. The study was registered as a clinical trial and conducted in China. A total of around 35 samples underwent TCR sequencing: about 13 from persistent and around 20 from newly diagnosed Graves' disease patients. Persistent Graves' disease patients in the clinical cohort had taken antithyroid drugs for roughly ten years on average.

Library preparation employed multiplex PCR. The instrument given in TCRdb is Illumina HiSeq 4000. TCR beta libraries were built with iRepertoire HTBI primers and Arm-PCR amplification of CDR3 regions. Before sequencing, the PCR products underwent gel purification. On the study's bioinformatics: A total of roughly 67 TRBV and 14 TRBJ segments were identified across samples and were used for gene usage analysis of CDR3 amino acid clonotypes. COPE and FqMerger were used to merge filtered high-quality paired reads into contigs. BLAST was used to align contigs to IMGT TRBV, TRBD and TRBJ reference genes, and CDR3 was defined according to IMGT. Any clonotype with a frequency above 0.1% was classified as a highly expanded clone. Repertoire diversity was measured by Shannon entropy, and V-J evenness by the Gini coefficient. Clonotypes shared by more than one individual were considered public. TCRdb took the public reads, trimmed them with fastp at Q25, ran MiXCR for clone calling and kept in-frame beta chains. Rows matching on CDR3 protein sequence are summarized as one entry with the most common DNA and genes. TCRdb, rather than the study authors, made the V and J calls. Recorded for this sample are some 330,000 distinct CDR3 sequences; roughly 25% of them occurred a single time. 25% to 35% of the sample comes from the top ten.

Its CDR3 holds 18 amino acids, cysteine through phenylalanine. Kept here is only the CDR3 DNA, which spans 54 bases and is read in frame from base 1. V loses 3 bases at its end and J loses 5 bases; junction bases beyond the gene matches: 13. Based on the germline V gene, the CDR1 and CDR2 sequences are SGHAT and FQNNGV. According to the study, the label for this sample's time point signals: persistent/refractory GD, antithyroid drugs over 5 years with positive TRAb. For both TCR sequencing and RNA sequencing, RNA was extracted from PBMCs in TRIzol. The diagnosis of Graves' disease was made according to American Thyroid Association guidelines. The patients came from an endocrinology department in Xi'an, China. Each patient gave roughly 8.4 milliliters of peripheral blood, collected in an EDTA anticoagulant tube. Ficoll Paque Plus density gradient separation was used to isolate PBMCs, and no further T cell sorting was done. RNA quality was checked with an Agilent 2100 Bioanalyzer and agarose gel, and concentration with a NanoDrop 2000.

The study at large found these results: Lower TCR Shannon entropy and fewer highly expanded clones were observed in persistent Graves' disease patients than in newly diagnosed patients, which suggested clonal expansion. The authors acknowledged the small sample size as a limitation that may reduce accuracy. Peripheral blood alone was examined, since thyroid tissue, which constituted the primary lesion, could not be accessed. Only the TCR beta chain was sequenced and analyzed. Persistent patients shared more public clonotypes among themselves (2,741) than newly diagnosed patients did (more than 850). Persistent disease showed preferential use of TRBV28, TRBJ1-2 and TRBJ2-5, whereas newly diagnosed disease favored TRBV20-1 and TRBJ2-1.

This clonotype was observed many times. Its recognized antigen is unknown. No base-level quality is on record; no much larger clone is a single base apart. The chain joins TRBV11-2 to TRBJ2-5, with 12 middle bases fitting TRBD2. The TCR comes from a woman in her thirties or forties with Graves disease. Donor details come from another sample of the same person, matched by shared clones. Sample: peripheral blood mononuclear cells (PBMCs), taken when the disease was refractory, from a patient treated with antithyroid drugs. The DNA is as follows: TGTGCCAGCAGCTTGATTCTAGCGGGAGGGGAGATTTGGGAGACCCAGTACTTC. Translated, this is CASSLILAGGEIWETQYF.